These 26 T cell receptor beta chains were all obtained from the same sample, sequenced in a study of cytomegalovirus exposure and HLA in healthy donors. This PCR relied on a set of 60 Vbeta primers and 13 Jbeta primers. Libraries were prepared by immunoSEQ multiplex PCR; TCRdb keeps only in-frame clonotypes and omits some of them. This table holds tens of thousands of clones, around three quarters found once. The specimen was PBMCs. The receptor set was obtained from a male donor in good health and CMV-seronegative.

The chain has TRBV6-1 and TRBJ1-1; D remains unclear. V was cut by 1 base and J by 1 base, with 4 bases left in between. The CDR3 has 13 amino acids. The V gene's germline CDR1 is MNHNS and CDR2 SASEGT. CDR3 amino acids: CASSEVKNTEAFF. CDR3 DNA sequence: TGTGCCAGCAGTGAAGTCAAGAACACTGAAGCTTTCTTT.

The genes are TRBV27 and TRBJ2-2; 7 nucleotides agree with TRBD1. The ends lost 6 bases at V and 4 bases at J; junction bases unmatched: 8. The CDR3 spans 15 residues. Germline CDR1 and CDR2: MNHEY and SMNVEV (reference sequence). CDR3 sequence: CASRRGGVGTGELFF. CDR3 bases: TGTGCCAGCAGGCGAGGGGGCGTAGGCACCGGGGAGCTGTTTTTT.

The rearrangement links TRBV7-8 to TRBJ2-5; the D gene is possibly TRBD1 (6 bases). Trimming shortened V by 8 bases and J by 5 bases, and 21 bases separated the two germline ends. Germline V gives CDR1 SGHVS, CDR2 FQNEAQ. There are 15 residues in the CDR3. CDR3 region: CASSKSEGRGETQYF. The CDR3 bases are TGTGCCAGCTCAAAATCAGAAGGAAGGGGGGAGACCCAGTACTTC.

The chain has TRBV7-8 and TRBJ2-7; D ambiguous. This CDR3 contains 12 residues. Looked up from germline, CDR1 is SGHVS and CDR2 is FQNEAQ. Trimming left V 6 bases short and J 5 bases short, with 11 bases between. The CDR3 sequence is CASSSLADEQYF. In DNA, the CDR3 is TGTGCCAGCAGTTCTTTGGCTGACGAGCAGTACTTC.

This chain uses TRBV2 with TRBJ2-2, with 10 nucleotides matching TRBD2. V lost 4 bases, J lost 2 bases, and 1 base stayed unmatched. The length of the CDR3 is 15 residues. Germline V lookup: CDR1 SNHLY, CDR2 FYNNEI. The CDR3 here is CASSGTSGNTGELFF. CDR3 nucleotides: TGTGCCAGCAGTGGGACTAGCGGCAACACCGGGGAGCTGTTTTTT.

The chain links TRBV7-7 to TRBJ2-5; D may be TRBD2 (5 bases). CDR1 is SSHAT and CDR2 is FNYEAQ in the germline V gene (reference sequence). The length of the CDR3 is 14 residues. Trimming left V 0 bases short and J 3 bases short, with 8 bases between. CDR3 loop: CASSLAATKETQYF. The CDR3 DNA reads TGTGCCAGCAGCTTAGCGGCGACTAAAGAGACCCAGTACTTC. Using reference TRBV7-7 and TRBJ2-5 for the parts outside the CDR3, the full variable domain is GAGVSQSPRYKVTKRGQDVTLRCDPISSHATLYWYQQALGQGPEFLTYFNYEAQPDKSGLPSDRFSAERPEGSISTLTIQRTEQRDSAMYRCASSLAATKETQYFGPGTRLLVL.

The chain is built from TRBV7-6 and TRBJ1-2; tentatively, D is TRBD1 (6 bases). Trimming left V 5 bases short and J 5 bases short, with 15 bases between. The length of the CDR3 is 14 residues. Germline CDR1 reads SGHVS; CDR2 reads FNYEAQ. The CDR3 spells CASSPRTDRYGYTF. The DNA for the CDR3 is TGTGCCAGCAGCCCAAGGACAGATCGGTATGGCTACACCTTC.

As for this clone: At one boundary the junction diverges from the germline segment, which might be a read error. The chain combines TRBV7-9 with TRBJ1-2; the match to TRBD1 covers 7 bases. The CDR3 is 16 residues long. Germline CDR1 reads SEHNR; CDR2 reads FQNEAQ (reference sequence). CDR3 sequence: CASSLGAGGTNYGYPF. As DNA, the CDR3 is TGTGCCAGCAGCTTAGGAGCAGGGGGTACTAACTATGGCTACCCCTTC.

The CDR3 sequence is CASRTSGRYNEQFF. The CDR3 DNA is TGTGCCAGCAGGACTAGCGGGAGGTACAATGAGCAGTTCTTC. The chain is built from TRBV6-1 and TRBJ2-1; 13 nucleotides match TRBD2. CDR1 is MNHNS and CDR2 is SASEGT in the germline V gene. CDR3 size: 14 residues. The junction had 0 bases not matched to a gene; V was cut back by 6 bases and J by 4 bases.

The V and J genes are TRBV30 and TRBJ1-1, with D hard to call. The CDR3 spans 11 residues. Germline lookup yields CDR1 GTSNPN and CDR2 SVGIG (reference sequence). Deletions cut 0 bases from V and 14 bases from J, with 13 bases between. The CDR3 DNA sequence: TGTGCCTGGAGTGTAAGCCCGAAAGTGTTCTTT. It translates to CAWSVSPKVFF.

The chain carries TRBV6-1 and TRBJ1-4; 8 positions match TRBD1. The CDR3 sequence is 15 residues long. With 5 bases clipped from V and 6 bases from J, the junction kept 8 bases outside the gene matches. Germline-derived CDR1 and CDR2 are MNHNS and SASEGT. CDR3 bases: TGTGCCAGCAGTCGACAAACAGGGGGTCATGAAAAACTGTTTTTT. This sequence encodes CASSRQTGGHEKLFF.

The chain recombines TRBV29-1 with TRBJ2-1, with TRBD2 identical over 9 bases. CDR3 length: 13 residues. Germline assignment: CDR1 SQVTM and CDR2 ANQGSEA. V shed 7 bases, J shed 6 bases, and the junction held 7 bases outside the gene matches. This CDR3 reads CSAAGGRSNEQFF. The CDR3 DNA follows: TGCAGCGCCGCGGGGGGGCGTAGCAATGAGCAGTTCTTC.

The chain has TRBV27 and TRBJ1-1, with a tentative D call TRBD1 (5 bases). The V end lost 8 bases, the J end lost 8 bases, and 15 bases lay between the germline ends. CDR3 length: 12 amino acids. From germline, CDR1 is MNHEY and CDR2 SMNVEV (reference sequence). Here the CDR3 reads CASRRAGKEAFF. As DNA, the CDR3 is TGTGCCAGCCGGAGGGCAGGGAAAGAAGCTTTCTTT.

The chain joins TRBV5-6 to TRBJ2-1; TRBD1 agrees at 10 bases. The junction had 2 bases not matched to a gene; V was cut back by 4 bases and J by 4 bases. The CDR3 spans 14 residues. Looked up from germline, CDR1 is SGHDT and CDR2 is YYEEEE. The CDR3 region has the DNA TGTGCCAGCAGCGTGGGACAGGGGTACAATGAGCAGTTCTTC. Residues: CASSVGQGYNEQFF.

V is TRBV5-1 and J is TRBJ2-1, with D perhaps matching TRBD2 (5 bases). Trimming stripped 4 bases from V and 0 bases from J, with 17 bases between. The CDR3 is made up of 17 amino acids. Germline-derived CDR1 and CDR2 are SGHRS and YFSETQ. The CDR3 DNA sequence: TGCGCCAGCAGCAGGCTTAGCGTGGATGGCTCCTACAATGAGCAGTTCTTC. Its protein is CASSRLSVDGSYNEQFF.

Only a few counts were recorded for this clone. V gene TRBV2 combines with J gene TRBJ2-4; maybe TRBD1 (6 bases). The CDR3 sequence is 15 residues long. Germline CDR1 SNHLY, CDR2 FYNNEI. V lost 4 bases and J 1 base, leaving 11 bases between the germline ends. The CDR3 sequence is CASSGTEVAKNIQYF. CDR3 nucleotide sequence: TGTGCCAGCAGTGGGACAGAAGTTGCCAAAAACATTCAGTACTTC.

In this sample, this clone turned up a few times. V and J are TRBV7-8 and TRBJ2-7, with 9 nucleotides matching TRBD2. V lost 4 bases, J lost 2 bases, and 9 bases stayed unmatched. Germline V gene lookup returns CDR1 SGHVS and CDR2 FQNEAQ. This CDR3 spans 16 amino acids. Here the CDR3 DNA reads TGTGCCAGCAGCTCGGGCAGGATAGCGGGGGCCTACGAGCAGTACTTC. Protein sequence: CASSSGRIAGAYEQYF.

DNA for the CDR3: TGTGCCAGCAGTTTATACTCAGGAAATAGCTATGGCTACACCTTC. Amino acid sequence: CASSLYSGNSYGYTF. The J gene is TRBJ1-2, the V gene TRBV27, with D hard to call. Germline lookup yields CDR1 MNHEY and CDR2 SMNVEV (reference sequence). The CDR3 is 15 amino acids. V dropped 1 base and J dropped 4 bases, with 13 bases sitting between them.

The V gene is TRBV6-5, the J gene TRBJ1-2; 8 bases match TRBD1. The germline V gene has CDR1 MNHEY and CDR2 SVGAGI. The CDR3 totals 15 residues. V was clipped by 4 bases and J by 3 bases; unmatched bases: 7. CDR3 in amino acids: CASSFTTGGDYGYTF. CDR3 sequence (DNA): TGTGCCAGCAGTTTCACCACAGGGGGAGACTATGGCTACACCTTC.

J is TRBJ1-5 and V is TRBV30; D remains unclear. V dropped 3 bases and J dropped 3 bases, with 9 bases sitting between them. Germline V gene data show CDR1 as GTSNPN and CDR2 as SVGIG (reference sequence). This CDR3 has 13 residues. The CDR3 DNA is TGTGCCTGGAGACCTAGCCTCAATCAGCCCCAGCATTTT. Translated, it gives CAWRPSLNQPQHF.

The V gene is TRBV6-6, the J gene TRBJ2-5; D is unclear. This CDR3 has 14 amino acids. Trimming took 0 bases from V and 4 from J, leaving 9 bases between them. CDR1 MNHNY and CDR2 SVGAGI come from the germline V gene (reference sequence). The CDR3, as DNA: TGTGCCAGCAGTTACTCGGGCAGCTTAGAGACCCAGTACTTC. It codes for CASSYSGSLETQYF.

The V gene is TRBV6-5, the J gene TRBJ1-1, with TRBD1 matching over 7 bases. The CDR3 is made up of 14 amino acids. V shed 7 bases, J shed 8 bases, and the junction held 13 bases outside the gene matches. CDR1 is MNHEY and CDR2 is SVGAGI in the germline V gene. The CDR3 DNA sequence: TGTGCCAGCACTCAGAGGTGGGAGACAGGGGAAGCTTTCTTT. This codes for CASTQRWETGEAFF.

CDR3 region: CASRTPGRGEKLFF. In DNA form, the CDR3 reads TGTGCCAGCCGCACCCCAGGGAGGGGTGAAAAACTGTTTTTT. The chain links TRBV19 to TRBJ1-4; D is perhaps TRBD1 (5 bases). The CDR3 covers 14 residues. Per germline, CDR1 LNHDA and CDR2 SQIVND (reference sequence). V lost 9 bases and J lost 7, with 18 bases in between.

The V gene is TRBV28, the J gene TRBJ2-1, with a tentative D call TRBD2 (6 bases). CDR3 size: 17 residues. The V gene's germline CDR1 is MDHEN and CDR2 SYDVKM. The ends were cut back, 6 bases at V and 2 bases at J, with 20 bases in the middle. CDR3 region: CASSRSPGTRTYNEQFF. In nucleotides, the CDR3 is TGTGCCAGCAGCCGCAGCCCCGGGACTCGAACCTACAATGAGCAGTTCTTC.

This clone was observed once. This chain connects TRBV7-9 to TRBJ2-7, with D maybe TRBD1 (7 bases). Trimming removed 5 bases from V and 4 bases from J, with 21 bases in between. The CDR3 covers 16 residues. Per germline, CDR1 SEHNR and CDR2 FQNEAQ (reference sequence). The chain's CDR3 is CASSAWGDSRGYEQYF. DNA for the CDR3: TGTGCCAGCAGCGCCTGGGGGGACAGTCGCGGGTACGAGCAGTACTTC.

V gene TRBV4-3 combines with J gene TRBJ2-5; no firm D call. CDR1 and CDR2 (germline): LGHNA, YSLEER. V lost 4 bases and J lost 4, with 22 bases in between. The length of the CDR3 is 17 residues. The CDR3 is CASSPNIGASPGETQYF. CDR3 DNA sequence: TGCGCCAGCAGCCCGAACATAGGCGCGAGCCCGGGAGAGACCCAGTACTTC.